This entry lists 6 T cell receptor beta chains sequenced from one sample in a study of T cell responses to AZD1222 COVID-19 vaccine. Clones were read by immunoSEQ multiplex PCR, and TCRdb kept only the in-frame ones, dropping some. The sample comprises over 55,000 clones, about 83% of which are singletons, and over 3% rests with the top ten. The material sequenced was peripheral blood, taken 28 days after the second AZD1222 dose. The origin of the receptors is an adult who received the AZD1222 COVID-19 vaccine.

The rearrangement links TRBV7-9 to TRBJ2-7, with D perhaps assigned TRBD1 or TRBD2 (5 bases each). Trimming stripped 4 bases from V and 0 bases from J, with 13 bases between. The CDR3 is made up of 15 amino acids. CDR1 and CDR2 (germline): SEHNR, FQNEAQ (reference sequence). The CDR3 is CASSSYRDGSYEQYF. The CDR3 DNA reads as TGTGCCAGCAGCTCCTATAGGGACGGCTCCTACGAGCAGTACTTC.

This clone has just a few counts. The V and J genes are TRBV7-9 and TRBJ2-1; either TRBD1 or TRBD2 may supply D (5 bases each). Germline-derived CDR1 and CDR2 are SEHNR and FQNEAQ (reference sequence). The CDR3 sequence is 14 residues long. Trimming took 2 bases from V and 8 from J, leaving 13 bases between them. CDR3 loop: CASSLRDHKDEQFF. The CDR3 nucleotides are TGTGCCAGCAGCTTAAGGGACCATAAGGATGAGCAGTTCTTC.

The V gene is TRBV20-1, the J gene TRBJ1-1; D uncertain. The length of the CDR3 is 14 residues. The germline CDR1 and CDR2 sequences are DFQATT and SNEGSKA (reference sequence). V was cut by 3 bases and J by 0 bases, with 11 bases left in between. The CDR3 DNA follows: TGCAGTGCTAGTACGAGGGAGGTGAACACTGAAGCTTTCTTT. Its protein product is CSASTREVNTEAFF.

The chain recombines TRBV14 with TRBJ2-7; D is unclear. Germline values: CDR1 SGHDN, CDR2 FVKESK. V dropped 8 bases and J dropped 5 bases, with 19 bases sitting between them. This CDR3 contains 14 residues. CDR3 protein: CASGIGQAVNEQYF. CDR3 DNA sequence: TGTGCCAGCGGGATCGGGCAGGCCGTCAACGAGCAGTACTTC.

This chain connects TRBV5-1 to TRBJ1-1; TRBD1 matches at 8 bases. The CDR3 is 13 amino acids. CDR1 is SGHRS, CDR2 YFSETQ, per germline. The J segment lost 4 bases and the V segment lost 3 bases, leaving 2 bases of the junction unmatched. The CDR3 DNA reads TGCGCCAGCAGCTCAGGACAGGGCACTGAAGCTTTCTTT. This gives the protein CASSSGQGTEAFF. The full variable domain, rest sourced from reference TRBV5-1 and TRBJ1-1, is KAGVTQTPRYLIKTRGQQVTLSCSPISGHRSVSWYQQTPGQGLQFLFEYFSETQRNKGNFPGRFSGRQFSNSRSEMNVSTLELGDSALYLCASSSGQGTEAFFGQGTRLTVV.

The chain is built from TRBV6-2 or TRBV6-3 and TRBJ2-3; 10 nucleotides line up with TRBD1. V shed 2 bases, J shed 4 bases, and the junction held 0 bases outside the gene matches. This CDR3 contains 14 residues. Germline CDR1 and CDR2: MNHEY and SVGEGT. The CDR3 DNA reads as TGTGCCAGCAGTTACGGACAGGGGGCAGATACGCAGTATTTT. Amino acids: CASSYGQGADTQYF.